The source of this TCR beta chain is a study of neurological immune-mediated disorders. This clonotype has at least ten counts. Its matching antigen is unknown. The unsorted libraries were generated from a total of 2 million PBMCs, which had been stored in RNAlater at -80 C. The cDNA was generated through 5'RACE incorporating 10-nucleotide random UMIs. A single record per CDR3 protein comes from TCRdb applying MiXCR to the 5' RACE reads. The sample shows 20,000 to 30,000 distinct CDR3 sequences, over 10% of them seen only once. Findings and caveats of the study: HTLV-1-associated myelopathy showed the most TCR clonal expansion; multiple sclerosis the least, below healthy controls. Subjects shared no identical expanded-clone CDR3 amino acid sequences, suggesting private TCR-beta repertoires in all groups.

V lost 5 bases and J lost 1, with 6 bases in between. CDR3 length: 11 residues. Germline V gene lookup returns CDR1 SQVTM and CDR2 ANQGSEA. Input material: PBMCs. The chain is built from TRBV29-1 and TRBJ2-7; D may be TRBD2 (5 bases). The origin of this receptor is a middle-aged woman with HTLV-1-associated myelopathy (HAM/TSP). CDR3 sequence: CSVRGSYEQYF. CDR3 nucleotide sequence: TGCAGCGTTCGAGGGTCCTACGAGCAGTACTTC.